One and the same sample provided the 14 T cell receptor beta chains below, sequenced in a study of T cells in narcolepsy. Assay used: immunoSEQ multiplex PCR; TCRdb lists only in-frame clones, some missing. The sample contains 30,000 to 45,000 clones, about nine tenths of which appear only once. Specimen: CD45RA- memory CD4+ T cells from PBMCs. The receptors derive from a human donor with narcolepsy.

This clone was seen a few times. The chain links TRBV4-3 to TRBJ2-7, with 7 bases fitting TRBD1. Germline V gene sequence: CDR1 LGHNA, CDR2 YSLEER. Trimming at V came to 4 bases and at J to 2 bases, leaving 8 bases not matched to a gene. The CDR3 consists of 15 residues. The CDR3: CASSRYGDSTYEQYF. The CDR3 DNA follows: TGCGCCAGCAGCCGCTACGGGGACAGCACCTACGAGCAGTACTTC.

V usage is TRBV19 and J usage is TRBJ2-4, with a weak D call TRBD2 (5 bases). Germline assignment: CDR1 LNHDA and CDR2 SQIVND (reference sequence). V lost 5 bases, J lost 1 base, and 15 bases lay in between. The CDR3 contains 16 residues. The CDR3: CASSSVGSGAKNIQYF. The CDR3 DNA reads TGTGCCAGTAGTTCGGTAGGGAGTGGGGCCAAAAACATTCAGTACTTC.

The chain joins TRBV5-1 to TRBJ1-4; D remains unclear. This CDR3 comprises 13 residues. Looked up from germline, CDR1 is SGHRS and CDR2 is YFSETQ. The V gene lost 2 bases and the J gene lost 8 bases, with 10 bases spanning the gap. This chain's CDR3 is CASSFFSGEKLFF. The CDR3 DNA follows: TGCGCCAGCAGCTTTTTTTCGGGGGAAAAACTGTTTTTT.

The chain is built from TRBV11-3 and TRBJ2-5; D is possibly TRBD2 (5 bases). V gave up 3 bases and J gave up 2 bases, with 13 bases separating them. Germline loops: CDR1 SGHNT, CDR2 YENEEA. The CDR3 is 15 residues long. DNA for the CDR3: TGTGCCAGCAGCTTCTCGACGGAGGTGCAAGAGACCCAGTACTTC. Amino acids: CASSFSTEVQETQYF.

V and J are TRBV5-6 and TRBJ1-2; no firm D call. Looked up from germline, CDR1 is SGHDT and CDR2 is YYEEEE. Deletions cut 5 bases from V and 5 bases from J, with 13 bases between. The CDR3 is 13 amino acids. CDR3 protein: CASSVTDNYGYTF. The CDR3 region has the DNA TGTGCCAGCAGTGTAACAGACAATTATGGCTACACCTTC.

This clone was recorded once. The gene calls are TRBV9 and TRBJ2-1; a possible D gene is TRBD2 (6 bases). Germline values: CDR1 SGDLS, CDR2 YYNGEE. V dropped 4 bases and J dropped 7 bases, with 9 bases sitting between them. The CDR3 contains 12 residues. The CDR3 nucleotides are TGTGCCAGCAGCACTAGCAGTAATGAGCAGTTCTTC. This codes for CASSTSSNEQFF.

The chain recombines TRBV2 with TRBJ2-7; 9 nucleotides match TRBD1. This CDR3 is 16 amino acids long. Trimming at V came to 7 bases and at J to 6 bases, leaving 16 bases not matched to a gene. CDR1 is SNHLY and CDR2 is FYNNEI in the germline V gene. CDR3 residues: CASTYLRPGQGGEQYF. CDR3 DNA: TGTGCCAGCACCTACCTACGCCCGGGACAGGGAGGCGAGCAGTACTTC.

The chain has TRBV2 and TRBJ1-3; a possible D gene is TRBD1 (6 bases). The ends were cut back, 4 bases at V and 0 bases at J, with 13 bases in the middle. The CDR3 is 16 residues long. CDR1 is SNHLY and CDR2 is FYNNEI in the germline V gene. The chain's CDR3 is CASSGPGAASGNTIYF. CDR3 DNA sequence: TGTGCCAGCAGTGGCCCGGGGGCAGCCTCTGGAAACACCATATATTTT. Full variable domain (outside the CDR3, taken from reference TRBV2 and TRBJ1-3): EPEVTQTPSHQVTQMGQEVILRCVPISNHLYFYWYRQILGQKVEFLVSFYNNEISEKSEIFDDQFSVERPDGSNFTLKIRSTKLEDSAMYFCASSGPGAASGNTIYFGEGSWLTVV.

The rearrangement joins TRBV29-1 to TRBJ2-4; weak D call: TRBD2 (5 bases). Between the trimmed V and J ends, which lost 6 bases and 7 bases, there was a span of 13 bases. The CDR3 consists of 12 residues. Germline V gene sequence: CDR1 SQVTM, CDR2 ANQGSEA. CDR3 sequence reads: CSVLSSGNIQYF. Here the CDR3 DNA reads TGCAGCGTCCTCAGCTCGGGGAACATTCAGTACTTC. Variable domain in full (rest from reference TRBV29-1 and TRBJ2-4): SAVISQKPSRDICQRGTSLTIQCQVDSQVTMMFWYRQQPGQSLTLIATANQGSEATYESGFVIDKFPISRPNLTFSTLTVSNMSPEDSSIYLCSVLSSGNIQYFGAGTRLSVL.

The V gene is TRBV5-4, the J gene TRBJ2-7, with D maybe TRBD2 (6 bases). The V gene's germline CDR1 is SGHNT and CDR2 YYREEE (reference sequence). The germline V and J ends were trimmed by 4 bases and 0 bases, with 20 bases remaining between them. CDR3 length equals 17 residues. CDR3 sequence reads: CASSPRVSRGTSYEQYF. DNA of the CDR3: TGTGCCAGCAGCCCCCGTGTTTCTCGGGGGACCTCCTACGAGCAGTACTTC.

As concerns this clone: An end of the junction differs from the germline gene, which may be a read error. Other DNA sequences in the sample encode the same CDR3. The chain uses TRBV14 and TRBJ2-2; D possibly matches TRBD1 or TRBD2 (5 bases each). This CDR3 has 15 amino acids. Germline assignment: CDR1 SGHDN and CDR2 FVKESK. In DNA, the CDR3 is TGTGCCAGCAGCCAGATGACAGTGCACACCGGGGAGCTGTTCTTT. This sequence encodes CASSQMTVHTGELFF.

This rearrangement joins TRBV5-1 to TRBJ1-3; a possible D gene is TRBD1 (6 bases). The ends were cut back, 0 bases at V and 0 bases at J, with 7 bases in the middle. Germline-derived CDR1 and CDR2 are SGHRS and YFSETQ. The CDR3 covers 15 residues. The CDR3 reads CASSLEDSSGNTIYF. The CDR3 DNA reads as TGCGCCAGCAGCTTGGAGGACAGCTCTGGAAACACCATATATTTT.

The chain carries TRBV4-3 and TRBJ1-2, with D possibly TRBD1 on 5 matching bases. This CDR3 spans 16 amino acids. V lost 0 bases to trimming and J lost 10 bases, with 21 bases between them. Looked up from germline, CDR1 is LGHNA and CDR2 is YSLEER. CDR3 residues: CASSQEGARARGSYTF. The CDR3 DNA is TGCGCCAGCAGCCAAGAAGGGGCCAGGGCGCGCGGTTCCTACACCTTC.

The chain recombines TRBV9 with TRBJ1-3; D gene uncertain. This CDR3 has 14 residues. CDR1 is SGDLS, CDR2 YYNGEE, per germline. Trimming cost V 2 bases and J 2 bases, with 8 bases left between them. DNA for the CDR3: TGTGCCAGCAGCGTCGCGGACGCTGGAAACACCATATATTTT. It is translated as CASSVADAGNTIYF.